These 15 T cell receptor beta chains were sequenced from one sample in a study of blood T cells in healthy people across ages. For the second PCR, which ran for roughly 6 to 12 cycles, a sample-barcoded 5' primer and a J-beta primer mix were used. One entry per CDR3 protein, called by TCRdb with MiXCR from the 5' RACE reads. Of around 1,600,000 distinct CDR3 sequences in the sample, about 42% were seen once. Material for sequencing was blood. The origin of the receptors is a woman aged 18-35 years in good health.

This clonotype was counted only a few times. This chain connects TRBV28 to TRBJ1-2; the D is unclear. This CDR3 region has 11 residues. Trimming cost V 3 bases and J 9 bases, with 8 bases left between them. The germline gives CDR1 MDHEN, CDR2 SYDVKM. The CDR3 DNA follows: TGTGCCAGCAGTTTGGAGGCTCGCTACACCTTC. Translation: CASSLEARYTF.

This clonotype appeared a single time. The rearrangement links TRBV12-3 or TRBV12-4 to TRBJ1-2; D call uncertain. CDR3 length: 13 amino acids. Trimming pared 3 bases from V and 2 bases from J, leaving 7 bases between. In DNA, the CDR3 is TGTGCCAGCAGTTTGAAGGAGAACTATGGCTACACCTTC. It yields the protein CASSLKENYGYTF.

The CDR3 DNA reads TGTGCCAGCAGCTTAAGAGCCGGCACTAGCGGGAGCTCCTACGAGCAGTACTTC. Amino acids: CASSLRAGTSGSSYEQYF. The V and J genes are TRBV7-2 and TRBJ2-7, with 11 bases lining up with TRBD2. The CDR3 extends over 18 amino acids. The V and J ends lost 2 bases and 0 bases, in that order; junction bases with no gene match: 9. CDR1 is SGHTA, CDR2 FQGNSA, per germline.

A few counts support this clonotype. The CDR3 nucleotides are TGCAGTGCTACAGCACAGGAACCGAACACCGGGGAGCTGTTTTTT. This encodes CSATAQEPNTGELFF. The V gene is TRBV20-1, the J gene TRBJ2-2; D might be TRBD1 (5 bases). Trimming took off 4 bases at V and 0 bases at J, with 12 bases between the two ends. Germline CDR1 reads DFQATT; CDR2 reads SNEGSKA (reference sequence). The CDR3 is made up of 15 amino acids.

This chain uses TRBV6-2 or TRBV6-3 with TRBJ1-5; D gene uncertain. The CDR3 consists of 16 residues. Germline V gene data show CDR1 as MNHEY and CDR2 as SVGEGT. Trimming stripped 9 bases from V and 1 base from J, with 19 bases between. The CDR3 sequence is CASSPGQRESNQPQHF. The CDR3 nucleotides read TGTGCCAGTAGTCCGGGCCAGAGAGAAAGCAATCAGCCCCAGCATTTT.

This chain joins TRBV20-1 and TRBJ1-2; tentative D call: TRBD1 (6 bases). The CDR3 contains 14 residues. The ends were cut back, 2 bases at V and 4 bases at J, with 14 bases in the middle. From germline, CDR1 is DFQATT and CDR2 SNEGSKA (reference sequence). CDR3 sequence: CSARTGAGAYGYTF. The CDR3 DNA reads TGCAGTGCTAGAACCGGGGCAGGGGCCTATGGCTACACCTTC.

Written as DNA, the CDR3 is TGTGCCAGCAGCGGGGATCTAACCGGGCCAACGAGAGGAGGTGAGCAGTACTTC. It encodes CASSGDLTGPTRGGEQYF. This chain links TRBV9 with TRBJ2-7; perhaps TRBD2 as D (5 bases). Germline V gene sequence: CDR1 SGDLS, CDR2 YYNGEE. Deletions cut 3 bases from V and 7 bases from J, with 29 bases between. The CDR3 runs 18 residues. Full variable domain (outside the CDR3, taken from reference TRBV9 and TRBJ2-7): DSGVTQTPKHLITATGQRVTLRCSPRSGDLSVYWYQQSLDQGLQFLIQYYNGEERAKGNILERFSAQQFPDLHSELNLSSLELGDSALYFCASSGDLTGPTRGGEQYFGPGTRLTVT.

The rearrangement joins TRBV7-4 to TRBJ2-3; D unclear. The V end was cut by 6 bases, the J end by 4 bases, with 17 bases between. This CDR3 has 15 amino acids. The germline gives CDR1 SGHVT, CDR2 SQSDAQ. CDR3 sequence (DNA): TGTGCCAGCAGACTTATTCAGGAATACCCAGATACGCAGTATTTT. Translating it yields CASRLIQEYPDTQYF.

This chain links TRBV2 with TRBJ2-1, with 10 bases that match TRBD2. Germline lookup yields CDR1 SNHLY and CDR2 FYNNEI. The CDR3 is 14 amino acids. The trim removed 8 bases at V and 7 bases at J, leaving 8 bases unmatched. CDR3 in amino acids: CASVGLAAGNEQFF. The CDR3 DNA is TGTGCCAGCGTAGGACTAGCGGCTGGAAATGAGCAGTTCTTC.

The chain is built from TRBV2 and TRBJ1-2, with 8 bases matching TRBD1. The CDR3 spans 16 residues. In germline, CDR1 is SNHLY, CDR2 FYNNEI. V trimming: 6 bases; J trimming: 4 bases; junction bases outside the gene matches: 13. CDR3 nucleotide sequence: TGTGCCAGCAGGGGACCCCGGGACAGGACTCGCTATGGCTACACCTTC. Translation: CASRGPRDRTRYGYTF.

This clonotype was picked up a small number of times. This rearrangement joins TRBV10-3 to TRBJ2-1; D possibly corresponds to TRBD2 (6 bases). The CDR3 covers 15 residues. V was trimmed by 10 bases and J by 4 bases, leaving 20 bases between them. Germline V gives CDR1 ENHRY, CDR2 SYGVKD. The CDR3 sequence: CASNTGTGEYNEQFF. The CDR3 nucleotides are TGTGCCAGCAATACCGGGACTGGAGAATACAATGAGCAGTTCTTC.

The chain recombines TRBV12-3 or TRBV12-4 with TRBJ2-7; 10 bases agree with TRBD1. This CDR3 has 16 residues. V lost 6 bases and J lost 7; bases outside the gene matches: 15. CDR3 loop: CASSVDRGSSYNEQYF. The DNA of the CDR3 is TGTGCCAGCAGCGTGGACAGGGGGAGCTCCTACAATGAGCAGTACTTC.

This clonotype has a handful of counts. CDR3 sequence: CASSFSGRENYGYTF. In nucleotides, the CDR3 is TGTGCCAGCAGTTTCTCCGGACGGGAGAACTATGGCTACACCTTC. V and J are TRBV6-6 and TRBJ1-2, with no clear D. V shed 4 bases and J shed 2 bases, with 14 bases lying between them. The length of the CDR3 is 15 residues. The germline CDR1 and CDR2 sequences are MNHNY and SVGAGI (reference sequence).

This clonotype was picked up a small number of times. The chain employs TRBV4-1 and TRBJ2-3; 8 positions match TRBD2. CDR1 is MGHRA and CDR2 is YSYEKL in the germline V gene. After removal of 4 bases from V and 2 bases from J, the junction contained 8 bases not matched to a gene. The CDR3 has 16 amino acids. DNA of the CDR3: TGCGCCAGCAGCCTCCCGAGCGGGGGACTCACAGATACGCAGTATTTT. Translating it yields CASSLPSGGLTDTQYF.

V gene TRBV7-8 combines with J gene TRBJ1-2; TRBD1 might be the D (6 bases). CDR3 length: 14 amino acids. In germline, CDR1 is SGHVS, CDR2 FQNEAQ. Trimming pared 5 bases from V and 7 bases from J, leaving 17 bases between. DNA of the CDR3: TGTGCCAGCAGCCGAAATCAGGACAGCGCTGGCTACACCTTC. Protein sequence: CASSRNQDSAGYTF.